This T cell receptor beta chain stems from a study of response to subunit inactivated influenza vaccine. Notes on the study in general: Authors suggested seasonal influenza vaccinations each recruit few new T cells.

TCRdb reprocessed the RT-PCR reads with MiXCR, giving one entry per CDR3 protein. The sample yields about 780,000 distinct CDR3 sequences, less than 20% seen once. To note about this clonotype: Its cognate antigen is unknown.

The trim removed 6 bases at V and 2 bases at J, leaving 12 bases unmatched. The CDR3 sequence is 16 residues long. Germline V lookup: CDR1 MNHEY, CDR2 SVGEGT. Sequencing used PBMCs from blood, obtained roughly 5 days after vaccination. This sequence was found in a man between 45 and 60 years old who received an inactivated influenza vaccine. V usage is TRBV6-2 or TRBV6-3 and J usage is TRBJ2-7, with TRBD1 matching over 8 bases. The CDR3 is CASRDHHRQGTYEQYF. The CDR3 DNA sequence: TGTGCCAGCAGGGACCATCACCGACAGGGGACCTACGAGCAGTACTTC.